These 8 T cell receptor beta chains were sequenced from one sample in a study of response to subunit inactivated influenza vaccine. One entry per CDR3 protein results from TCRdb running MiXCR on the RT-PCR reads. The table has roughly 170,000 distinct CDR3 sequences, around a tenth seen once. The sequenced sample was non-naive T cells sorted from PBMCs, obtained on the day of vaccination. These receptors came from a man in his fifties or sixties who received an inactivated influenza vaccine.

In this sample, this clonotype turned up once. This rearrangement joins TRBV7-2 to TRBJ1-2; TRBD1 matches 7 bases. Germline loops: CDR1 SGHTA, CDR2 FQGNSA. J gave up 7 bases and V 4 bases, and 6 bases lay outside the gene matches. The CDR3 extends over 13 amino acids. This CDR3 reads CASSYDRAGGYTF. For the CDR3, the DNA is TGTGCCAGCAGCTACGACAGGGCCGGTGGCTACACCTTC. Full variable domain (outside the CDR3, taken from reference TRBV7-2 and TRBJ1-2): GAGVSQSPSNKVTEKGKDVELRCDPISGHTALYWYRQSLGQGLEFLIYFQGNSAPDKSGLPSDRFSAERTGGSVSTLTIQRTQQEDSAVYLCASSYDRAGGYTFGSGTRLTVV.

The chain links TRBV28 to TRBJ2-2; D is perhaps TRBD1 (6 bases). CDR3 length: 15 amino acids. Looked up from germline, CDR1 is MDHEN and CDR2 is SYDVKM. Trimming removed 10 bases at V and 3 bases at J, with 18 bases between. CDR3 loop: CATAPSRGDTGELFF. DNA for the CDR3: TGTGCCACCGCCCCCTCCAGGGGCGACACCGGGGAGCTGTTTTTT.

There are a few counts of this clonotype. V usage is TRBV2 and J usage is TRBJ1-6; TRBD1 aligns across 7 bases. Germline CDR1 reads SNHLY; CDR2 reads FYNNEI. The length of the CDR3 is 15 residues. Trimming at V came to 6 bases and at J to 6 bases, leaving 8 bases not matched to a gene. The CDR3 region is CASRERTGPNSPLHF. The DNA for the CDR3 is TGTGCCAGCAGGGAGCGGACAGGCCCTAATTCACCCCTCCACTTT.

The chain recombines TRBV12-3 or TRBV12-4 with TRBJ1-2, with D possibly being TRBD1 (5 bases). This CDR3 has 13 residues. V shed 1 base and J shed 8 bases, with 11 bases lying between them. CDR3 nucleotide sequence: TGTGCCAGCAGTTTAGGGGCGGGGCTCGGCTACACCTTC. Translating gives CASSLGAGLGYTF.

This sequence joins TRBV5-1 and TRBJ2-1, with 7 bases identical to TRBD1. The V gene's germline CDR1 is SGHRS and CDR2 YFSETQ. V was pared by 0 bases and J by 13 bases, with 7 bases of the junction left unmatched. CDR3 length: 13 amino acids. This chain's CDR3 is CASSLAVRDSQFF. The CDR3 region has the DNA TGCGCCAGCAGCTTGGCCGTCCGGGACAGCCAGTTCTTC.

There are many counts of this clonotype. The J gene is TRBJ2-7, the V gene TRBV12-3 or TRBV12-4; 10 nucleotides agree with TRBD1. CDR3 length: 14 residues. Trimming cost V 4 bases and J 6 bases; bases outside gene matches: 6. CDR3 bases: TGTGCCAGCAGTTCCGGGACAGGGGCCTCCGAGCAGTACTTC. It yields the protein CASSSGTGASEQYF.

Many counts were recorded for this clonotype. The CDR3 DNA sequence: TGTGCCAGCAGCCTTACAGGGGACTACGAGCAGTACTTC. Its protein product is CASSLTGDYEQYF. The chain employs TRBV27 and TRBJ2-7, with TRBD1 matching 7 bases. The CDR3 runs 13 residues. CDR1 is MNHEY and CDR2 is SMNVEV in the germline V gene (reference sequence). The V segment lost 6 bases and the J segment 3 bases; nucleotides outside the gene matches: 5.

This clonotype was detected only a few times. The chain carries TRBV5-1 and TRBJ2-5; 9 bases match TRBD1. The V and J ends lost 4 bases and 1 base, in that order; junction bases with no gene match: 8. The length of the CDR3 is 16 residues. Germline V gene data show CDR1 as SGHRS and CDR2 as YFSETQ. Written as DNA, the CDR3 is TGCGCCAGCAGCCCGGGGACAGGGAGGGCCCAAGAGACCCAGTACTTC. Protein sequence: CASSPGTGRAQETQYF.